The following is a T cell receptor (beta chain) sequence with its context. The target of this receptor is not known. Base qualities are not at hand, and no much larger clone is one base apart. V is pared back by 0 bases and J by 7 bases, with 6 bases lying between the germline termini. Counted from cysteine to phenylalanine, this CDR3 has 13 amino acids. The kept DNA is CDR3 alone, 39 bases in frame from the first base. Reading the germline V gene (reference sequence) gives CDR1 LNHDA and CDR2 SQIVND. These data originate in a study of cytomegalovirus exposure and HLA in healthy donors (dated by TCRdb to about 2017). Study-wide context: An earlier analysis of several hundred of the donors reported more than 250 Gb of sequence data and 117 million unique TCR beta sequences from roughly 200 million T cells. Among 398 genotyped donors of the cohort, an average of approximately 220,000 unique TCR beta nucleotide sequences was sequenced per donor, of which about 18% were non-productive. Roughly 300 gigabases of sequencing data and around 85 million unique TCR sequences made up an early release that covered nearly 650 HLA-typed donors. All discovery cohort repertoires had been generated using a single sequencing platform. Because of strong linkage in the cohort, four or five DR-DQ haplotypes were treated as single units for association and clustering. Rather than using new phenotypic data, the later analysis identified candidate immune exposures from TCR beta sequences and from how often those sequences occurred across donors. Using immunosequencing, the study profiled T cell repertoires from 640 or so subjects and related those repertoires to cytomegalovirus serostatus. In addition to the first cohort of about 650 subjects, a separate validation cohort of approximately 110 different subjects was used. A later genetic analysis used genome-wide SNP genotypes for about three fifths of the 666 donors, treating that subset as a discovery cohort. Of the approximately 400 genotyped donors, 65% to 90% fell in the genetic ancestry cluster associated with self-reported Caucasian donors. HLA typing included class I and class II loci at four-digit resolution. Typing coverage varied by locus: about 629-630 donors for A, B, C, DRB1 and DQB1; approximately 500 for DQA1; more than 600 for DPA1; roughly 450 for DPB1. A later analysis re-analyzed previously published TCR beta repertoires from several hundred donors and added high-resolution HLA genotyping to study TCR occurrence patterns. Donor age, sex, ethnicity and CMV serostatus were collected together with the repertoire data. The study aimed to test whether signatures of past pathogen exposure could be identified by cataloging public T cell receptors. An earlier analysis of a few hundred of the donors applied high-throughput TCR beta sequencing to assess whether each TCR beta V gene segment acted as functional or pseudogenic. The study combined high-throughput TCR immunosequencing, statistical association of individual TCRs with disease status, and machine learning to predict cytomegalovirus infection status.

The cohort was made up of 500 to 850 healthy bone marrow donors. Cohort members were all nominally healthy when sampled, although unrecorded immune exposures were likely present. The donor tested CMV seronegative, placing the donor among the approximately 360 seronegative members of the cohort. Every donor gave a peripheral blood sample, and the peripheral blood mononuclear cells from that sample were used for TCR beta sequencing. The Qiagen DNeasy Blood Extraction Kit was used to extract genomic DNA from the blood cell samples. Here is what the overall study found, with its caveats: In a later genetic analysis, a missense DCLRE1C variant was associated with V-gene and J-gene trimming of TCR beta chains, and the association was replicated in an independent cohort. In a later analysis, HLA-associated TCR beta chains showed more clonal expansion and lower generation probabilities than non-associated chains that were equally common. In an earlier analysis of some 500 of the donors, most TCR beta V segments were observed in productive rearrangements about 87% or about 30% of the time, broadly matching IMGT annotations. A later analysis found that TCR association rates varied across HLA loci, with DRB1 alleles showing the most associated TCRs and HLA-C alleles the fewest. In a later analysis, most CMV-associated TCR beta chains were found to appear HLA-restricted, with HLA associations seemingly driven largely by CMV exposure. Immune exposure information for the cohort was limited to CMV serostatus. Most TCR sequences were observed very rarely across donors, whereas some public TCRs were present in many individuals. According to the authors, the approach could potentially be generalized to other disease states and immunological phenotypes. HLA typing was unavailable for some donors at each locus, so association tests used only the typed subset. About 17 rarely observed V segments, including chromosome 9 orphons, were excluded from the earlier analysis of several hundred of the donors because counts were too low. Correlated functional status among segregating V segments might reflect linkage disequilibrium, but an unknown experimental factor could not be ruled out. A group of highly shared sequence variants was considered likely to be a technical artifact of the sequencing pipeline. Compared with the roughly 700-donor mean, donors in an Asian-associated ancestry cluster had fewer N-insertions in productive TCRs, according to a later genetic analysis. Sequencing depth was assumed to be roughly uniform across donors in the presence/absence analyses, though that assumption may not hold. Assigning TCR associations to individual alleles was difficult when HLA alleles, especially DR and DQ, strongly co-occurred. The study gave a list of 150 to 200 TCR beta chains associated with cytomegalovirus. A further reported finding was that TCR beta sequences accurately predicted the HLA-A and HLA-B alleles for most subjects in the first cohort. Three of the identified cytomegalovirus-associated TCR beta chains were confirmed in vitro to be specific for cytomegalovirus antigens. Some IMGT-functional V segments, including TRBV6-2 and TRBV6-3, could not be distinguished by the 87-base-pair reads and were therefore excluded. The cohort was sequenced for TCR beta chains only, and without alpha or paired-chain data the features that could be detected were limited. Cytomegalovirus status was reported to be diagnosed by the classifier with high specificity and sensitivity in both the original and validation cohorts. At a false discovery rate of 0.05, a later analysis linked 15,000 to 20,000 TCR beta sequences to specific HLA alleles. A later analysis reported that several top co-occurrence clusters appeared linked to parvovirus B19, influenza, CMV and Epstein-Barr virus.

Library creation used the immunoSEQ multiplex PCR assay. A mixture of 60 forward primers for TCR Vbeta segments and 13 reverse primers for TCR Jbeta segments was used in the multiplex PCR. The CDR3 region of rearranged TCR beta genes was amplified from genomic DNA by a multiplex PCR assay. Amplified TCR beta libraries were sequenced as 87-base-pair reads on the Illumina HiSeq System. In the source study's methods: In a later analysis, roughly 80 million unique TCR beta chains were counted across the approximately 640 repertoires, and approximately 11 million of these chains were shared by at least two donors. Raw reads were error-corrected and collapsed into unique sequences with a nearest-neighbor algorithm that merged closely related sequences to remove PCR and sequencing errors. CDR3 sequences were aligned to IMGT reference sequences to assign V, D and J gene segments. Each retained sequence needed at least a six-nucleotide match to both a V gene segment and a J gene segment. Rearrangements were called productive when the CDR3 lacked stop codons and stayed in frame with V and J; all others were non-productive. Following IMGT convention, CDR3 was defined as the stretch from the second conserved V-encoded cysteine up to the conserved J-encoded phenylalanine. Sequences without an unambiguous match to a single V gene segment were excluded from the earlier analysis of about 600 of the donors. In an earlier analysis of almost 600 of the donors, a V segment was called functional when productive rearrangements were above 56.7%, and segregating when the standard deviation between donors exceeded 5%. To diagnose cytomegalovirus status from the catalog of TCR beta chain sequences, a statistical classification framework was built. A later analysis assigned V and J genes by comparing TCR nucleotide sequences with IMGT/GENE-DB human TR gene sequences. In a later analysis, CDR3 sequences and most-parsimonious VDJ recombination scenarios were assigned using the TCRdist pipeline. In a later analysis, each TCR beta chain was defined by its CDR3 amino acid sequence together with its V-gene family, and reads lacking a unique V-gene family were excluded. As a way to deal with suspected cross-contamination and a sequencing artifact, a later analysis dropped more than 500 nucleotide sequences that were highly shared and had low generation probability. In a later analysis, a clonal expansion index was calculated for each public chain from normalized within-repertoire ranks of inferred template counts. A later analysis computed generation probabilities with a VDJ recombination model fitted to out-of-frame rearrangements, and checked the results against IGoR. In a later analysis, hypergeometric tests were used to score TCR-TCR, TCR-HLA and TCR-CMV co-occurrence, with a repertoire-size bias correction applied to TCR pairs. A later analysis estimated false discovery rates by permuting HLA or CMV assignments 20 times. A later analysis grouped co-occurring TCRs with DBSCAN, adding TCRdist sequence similarity when clustering within HLA-allele-positive subsets. Co-occurrence clustering excluded repertoires with fewer than 30,000 or more than 120,000 public chains, plus five with anomalous nucleotide sharing. The clones in this table, taken by TCRdb from immuneACCESS, are in-frame only. Not every clone is retained; where verified, under half of the shortfall comes from an unresolved V gene, and the cause of the rest is unknown. V and J calls and clone size come straight from that table; D and trimming were deduced from the DNA. In all, the sample holds fewer than 150,000 clones, and approximately 77% of those were seen once. 2% to 2.5% of the sample is in the top ten clones.

Sequenced material: PBMCs. This TCR was recovered from a man between 25 and 39 years old in good health and CMV-seronegative. This chain is built from TRBV19 and TRBJ2-2; tentative D gene TRBD1, with 6 bases matching. The nucleotides read TGTGCCAGTAGTATAGAAGGGGGCGGGGAGCTGTTTTTT. Its translation reads: CASSIEGGGELFF.